The entry below describes one T cell receptor (beta chain). Antigen: not known. The PCR used 60 Vbeta and 13 Jbeta primers. Only in-frame clones appear in the TCRdb table, and some are missing; sequencing was by immunoSEQ multiplex PCR. The sample has about 140,000 clones; roughly 86% are singletons. This record comes from a study of cytomegalovirus exposure and HLA in healthy donors. At the level of the study: Falling in the Caucasian-associated ancestry cluster were 81% of under 500 genotyped donors. The study's findings and limits: Later on, an analysis found that several of the most significant clusters appeared to be linked to common viral pathogens, which included parvovirus B19. In a later analysis, HLA-C alleles had the fewest associated TCRs, DRB1 alleles the most.

V shed 9 bases and J shed 3 bases, with 18 bases lying between them. Germline CDR1 is MDHEN and CDR2 is SYDVKM. The CDR3 consists of 15 residues. The sample comprised PBMCs. This sequence was found in a man between 18 and 35 years old in good health and CMV-seropositive. The chain joins TRBV28 to TRBJ1-3; D is perhaps TRBD1 (6 bases). The CDR3 DNA is TGTGCCAGTAGAGCTACCGGGACATTTGGAAACACCATATATTTT. Translating it yields CASRATGTFGNTIYF.